A single sample gave rise to the 8 T cell receptor beta chains below, sequenced in a study of CD8 T cells in Susac syndrome. RNA totalling roughly 0.45 to 1 ug underwent reverse transcription with random hexamers. TCRdb reanalysed the immunoSEQ multiplex PCR reads using MiXCR and keeps one entry per CDR3 protein. In the table there are some 160,000 distinct CDR3 sequences, roughly 95% of which are singletons. The sequenced material came from CD8+ T cells from PBMCs. These TCRs come from a human donor with multiple sclerosis.

V and J are TRBV15 and TRBJ1-5; D gene ambiguous. This CDR3 contains 12 residues. The germline V and J ends were trimmed by 4 bases and 4 bases, with 5 bases remaining between them. Germline CDR1 is LNHNV and CDR2 is YYDKDF (reference sequence). The CDR3, as DNA: TGTGCCACCAGCACCCAAAATCAGCCCCAGCATTTT. It translates to CATSTQNQPQHF.

The V and J genes are TRBV4-1 and TRBJ2-1; tentative D call: TRBD2 (6 bases). There are 16 residues in the CDR3. V was trimmed by 0 bases and J by 3 bases, leaving 12 bases between them. Looked up from germline, CDR1 is MGHRA and CDR2 is YSYEKL. CDR3 bases: TGCGCCAGCAGCCAAGATCCGGGAGTCAACTACAATGAGCAGTTCTTC. It codes for CASSQDPGVNYNEQFF.

The gene calls are TRBV9 and TRBJ1-6; D is possibly TRBD1 (6 bases). Per the germline V gene, CDR1 is SGDLS and CDR2 is YYNGEE. The CDR3 totals 16 residues. The V and J ends lost 2 bases and 7 bases respectively, with 16 bases between them. This CDR3 is CASSVSPTGNNSPLHF. For the CDR3, the DNA is TGTGCCAGCAGCGTCTCCCCCACAGGGAACAATTCACCCCTCCACTTT.

V usage is TRBV29-1 and J usage is TRBJ2-2; D is tentatively TRBD1 or TRBD2 (5 bases each). CDR1 SQVTM and CDR2 ANQGSEA come from the germline V gene. The CDR3 runs to 13 residues. Trimming removed 7 bases at V and 4 bases at J, with 13 bases between. The CDR3 spells CSGDLLGTGELFF. In nucleotides, the CDR3 is TGCAGCGGGGACCTTCTGGGCACCGGGGAGCTGTTTTTT.

The chain couples TRBV5-1 to TRBJ2-1, with D maybe TRBD2 (6 bases). This CDR3 region has 17 residues. Deletions cut 4 bases from V and 2 bases from J, with 19 bases between. Germline V gene lookup returns CDR1 SGHRS and CDR2 YFSETQ. The CDR3 DNA follows: TGCGCCAGCAGCCTCCGGTTAGCTAGCGTAACCTACAATGAGCAGTTCTTC. It codes for CASSLRLASVTYNEQFF.

This chain uses TRBV28 with TRBJ2-3; possibly TRBD1 or TRBD2 for D (5 bases each). This CDR3 is built from 14 residues. The V and J ends lost 10 bases and 3 bases respectively, with 17 bases between them. CDR1 MDHEN and CDR2 SYDVKM come from the germline V gene. CDR3 protein: CATQTGTETDTQYF. The DNA of the CDR3 is TGTGCCACCCAAACCGGGACGGAAACAGATACGCAGTATTTT.

This clonotype was seen ten or more times. The V call is TRBV6-5, the J call TRBJ1-2; D might be TRBD1 (5 bases). Germline V gives CDR1 MNHEY, CDR2 SVGAGI. There are 13 residues in the CDR3. Trimming shortened V by 4 bases and J by 7 bases, and 13 bases separated the two germline ends. In DNA form, the CDR3 reads TGTGCCAGCAGTTTAGGGCGGAGGGGTGGCTACACCTTC. It encodes CASSLGRRGGYTF.

V is TRBV7-3 and J is TRBJ2-2; D is uncertain. The CDR3 extends over 14 amino acids. The V and J ends lost 5 bases and 5 bases respectively, with 12 bases between them. Per the germline V gene, CDR1 is SGHTA and CDR2 is FQGTGA. Here the CDR3 DNA reads TGTGCCAGCAGCCGTAGGGTTTTTACCGGGGAGCTGTTTTTT. It is translated as CASSRRVFTGELFF.